This T cell receptor beta chain was identified during a study of blood T cell repertoires in COVID-19 (dated by TCRdb to the early 2020s). For the study in its entirety: Collaborator samples came from the United States, Italy and Spain and covered acute and convalescent phases of COVID-19. The samples were drawn from two sources: the first 160 participants of the ongoing ImmuneRACE study, and 1,000 to 1,500 subjects contributed by 6 global collaborators. Where available, HLA class I and class II types were taken from metadata supplied by the sample provider and were not determined by assay-based typing. Subjects who had been exposed to COVID-19, were actively infected with it, or had recovered from it provided the deeply sampled blood TCRbeta repertoires that made up the dataset. A de-identified subject ID, COVID-19 status, age in years and sex were almost always included in the sample metadata. The prospective study material was composed of cDNA or gDNA derived from T cells, B-cell-depleted T cells, or PBMCs. The repertoires were made available in a free public database intended to serve as a resource for research on the immune response to SARS-CoV-2.

From cysteine to phenylalanine, the CDR3 is 15 amino acids long. The retained sequence is limited to the CDR3, 45 bases, with the frame set at the first base. Germline trimming: 6 bases from V, 3 bases from J; junction bases outside gene matches: 4. CDR1 and CDR2 were assigned from the germline V gene as SNHLY and FYNNEI. As concerns this clone: Its antigen remains undetermined. It has no much larger one-base neighbor in the sample; base qualities were not kept.

Summary of the overall study and its limitations: Clinical and demographic metadata were provided uncurated, with the amount varying by source and participant.

TCRbeta CDR3 regions were amplified from genomic DNA using the immunoSEQ Assay, a bias-controlled multiplex PCR. Processing in the source paper ran as follows. Within the assay, amplification of reference gene primers was used to estimate how many nucleated cells each sample contained. To quantify the absolute abundance of each unique TCRbeta CDR3 rearrangement, sequence reads were collapsed and filtered. For each sample, productive Simpson clonality was calculated as the square root of Simpson's diversity index across productive rearrangements. TCRdb retrieved this table from immuneACCESS and kept in-frame rearrangements only. Not all clones are present; in checked studies, unresolved V genes account for under half, and no reason is known for the remainder. The V and J calls and the clone size are those of that table, but D and trimming were determined from the DNA. The sample table lists around 130,000 clones, 86% of them with a count of one. Approximately 20% of the sample rests with the top ten.

Samples from volunteer blood donors who had recovered from COVID-19 were contributed by a second Seattle source. Each collaborating institution followed its own protocols to collect whole blood in K2EDTA tubes. For TCRbeta analysis, collaborators shipped samples in one of three forms: frozen whole blood, isolated PBMCs, or DNA extracted from either of those sample types. Input material: peripheral blood. This chain joins TRBV2 to TRBJ1-4; the junction holds 10 bases that match TRBD1. This receptor was obtained from a woman in her forties or fifties who had recovered from COVID-19. The CDR3 sequence is CASRIDRGPNEKLFF. The nucleotide sequence is given as TGTGCCAGCAGAATTGACAGGGGGCCTAATGAAAAACTGTTTTTT.